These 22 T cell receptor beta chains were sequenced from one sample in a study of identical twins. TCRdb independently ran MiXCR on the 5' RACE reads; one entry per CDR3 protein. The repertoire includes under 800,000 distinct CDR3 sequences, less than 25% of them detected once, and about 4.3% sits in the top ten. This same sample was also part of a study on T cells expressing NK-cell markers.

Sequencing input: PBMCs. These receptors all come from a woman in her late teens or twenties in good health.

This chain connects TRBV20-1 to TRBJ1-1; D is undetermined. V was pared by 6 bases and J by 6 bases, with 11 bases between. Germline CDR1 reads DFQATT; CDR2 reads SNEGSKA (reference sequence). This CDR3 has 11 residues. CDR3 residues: CSADFGPEAFF. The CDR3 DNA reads TGCAGTGCGGATTTTGGACCTGAAGCTTTCTTT.

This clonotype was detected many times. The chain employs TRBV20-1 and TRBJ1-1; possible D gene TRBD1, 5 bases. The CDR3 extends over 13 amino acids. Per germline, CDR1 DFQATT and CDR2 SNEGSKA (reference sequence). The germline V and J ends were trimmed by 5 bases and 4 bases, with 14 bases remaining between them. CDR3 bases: TGCAGTGCTGGGGCCCGGCAGGGCACTGAAGCTTTCTTT. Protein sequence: CSAGARQGTEAFF.

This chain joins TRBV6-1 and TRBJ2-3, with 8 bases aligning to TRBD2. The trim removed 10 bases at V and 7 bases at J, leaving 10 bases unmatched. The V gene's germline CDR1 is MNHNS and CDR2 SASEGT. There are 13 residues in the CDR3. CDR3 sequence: CATSGGVQYTQYF. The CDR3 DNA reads TGTGCCACCTCCGGGGGGGTACAATATACGCAGTATTTT.

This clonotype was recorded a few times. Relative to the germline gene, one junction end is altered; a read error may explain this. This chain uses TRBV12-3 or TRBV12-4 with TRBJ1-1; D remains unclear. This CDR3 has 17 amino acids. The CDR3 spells CASSFLASQPLSTEAVF. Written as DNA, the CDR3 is TGTGCCAGCAGTTTTCTGGCGAGCCAACCCTTGAGCACTGAAGCTGTCTTT.

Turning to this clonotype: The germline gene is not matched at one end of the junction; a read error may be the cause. CDR3 amino acids: CASTGGRGYTF. The CDR3 DNA is TGTGCTAGCACCGGGGGCAGGGGCTACACCTTC. The J gene is TRBJ1-2, the V gene TRBV2; the D gene is possibly TRBD1 (6 bases). The CDR3 runs to 11 residues. Germline lookup yields CDR1 SNHLY and CDR2 FYNNEI.

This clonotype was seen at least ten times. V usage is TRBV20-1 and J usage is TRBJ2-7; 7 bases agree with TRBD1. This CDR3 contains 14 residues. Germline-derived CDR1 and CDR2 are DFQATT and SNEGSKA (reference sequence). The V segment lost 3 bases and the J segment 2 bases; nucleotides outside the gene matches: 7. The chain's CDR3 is CSASLQRGPYEQYF. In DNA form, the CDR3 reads TGCAGTGCTAGCCTTCAGAGGGGGCCCTACGAGCAGTACTTC.

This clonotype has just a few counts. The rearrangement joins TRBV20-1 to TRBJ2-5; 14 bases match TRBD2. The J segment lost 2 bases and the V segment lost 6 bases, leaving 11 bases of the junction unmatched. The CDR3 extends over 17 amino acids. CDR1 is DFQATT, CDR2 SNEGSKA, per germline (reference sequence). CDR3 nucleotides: TGCAGTGCCCTACCGGGACTAGCGGGAGCGGGTCAAGAGACCCAGTACTTC. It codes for CSALPGLAGAGQETQYF.

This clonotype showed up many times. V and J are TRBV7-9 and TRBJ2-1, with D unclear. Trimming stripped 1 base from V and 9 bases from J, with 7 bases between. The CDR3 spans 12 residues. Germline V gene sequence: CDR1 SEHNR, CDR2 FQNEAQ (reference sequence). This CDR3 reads CASSLGFAEQFF. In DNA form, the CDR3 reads TGTGCCAGCAGCTTAGGTTTTGCTGAGCAGTTCTTC.

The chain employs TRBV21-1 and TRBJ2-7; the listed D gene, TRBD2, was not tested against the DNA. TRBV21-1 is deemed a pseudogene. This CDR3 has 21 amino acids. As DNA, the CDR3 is TGTGCCAGCAGCAAACCCTTAGGGGTTTCGTCTGGGCAGCGGGAGAGGTACGAGCAGTACTTC. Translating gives CASSKPLGVSSGQRERYEQYF.

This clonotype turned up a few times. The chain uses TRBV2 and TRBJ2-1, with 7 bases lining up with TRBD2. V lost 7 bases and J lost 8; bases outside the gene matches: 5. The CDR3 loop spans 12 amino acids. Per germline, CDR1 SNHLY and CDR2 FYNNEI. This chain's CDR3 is CASMQGGYEQFF. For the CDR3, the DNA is TGTGCCAGCATGCAGGGAGGGTATGAGCAGTTCTTC.

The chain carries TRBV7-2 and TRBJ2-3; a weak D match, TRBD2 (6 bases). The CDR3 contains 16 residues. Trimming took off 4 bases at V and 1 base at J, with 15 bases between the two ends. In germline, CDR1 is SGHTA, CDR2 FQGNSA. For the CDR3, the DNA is TGTGCCAGCAGCTCAGGGAGGCTAGCAGGCACAGATACGCAGTATTTT. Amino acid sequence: CASSSGRLAGTDTQYF. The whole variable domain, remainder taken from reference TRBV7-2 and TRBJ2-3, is GAGVSQSPSNKVTEKGKDVELRCDPISGHTALYWYRQSLGQGLEFLIYFQGNSAPDKSGLPSDRFSAERTGGSVSTLTIQRTQQEDSAVYLCASSSGRLAGTDTQYFGPGTRLTVL.

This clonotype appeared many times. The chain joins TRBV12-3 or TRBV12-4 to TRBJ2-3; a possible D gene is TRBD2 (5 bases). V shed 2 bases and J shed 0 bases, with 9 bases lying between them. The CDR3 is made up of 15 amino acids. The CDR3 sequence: CASSLWLASTDTQYF. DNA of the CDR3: TGTGCCAGCAGTTTATGGCTAGCTAGCACAGATACGCAGTATTTT.

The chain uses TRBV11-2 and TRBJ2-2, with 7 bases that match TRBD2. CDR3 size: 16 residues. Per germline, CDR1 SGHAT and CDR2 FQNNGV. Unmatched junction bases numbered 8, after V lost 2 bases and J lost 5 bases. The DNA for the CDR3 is TGTGCCAGCAGCTTAATTCGCGGGAGAGGGACCGGGGAGCTGTTTTTT. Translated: CASSLIRGRGTGELFF.

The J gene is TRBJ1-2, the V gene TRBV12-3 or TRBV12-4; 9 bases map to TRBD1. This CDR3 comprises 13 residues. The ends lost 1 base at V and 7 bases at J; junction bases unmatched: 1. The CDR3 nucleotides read TGTGCCAGCAGTTTAGACAGGGGGCCTGGCTACACCTTC. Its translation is CASSLDRGPGYTF.

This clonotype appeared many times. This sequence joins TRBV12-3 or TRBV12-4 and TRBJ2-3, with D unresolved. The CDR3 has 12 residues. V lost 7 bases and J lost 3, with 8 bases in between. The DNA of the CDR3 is TGTGCCAGCACCCTAAATACAGATACGCAGTATTTT. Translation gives CASTLNTDTQYF.

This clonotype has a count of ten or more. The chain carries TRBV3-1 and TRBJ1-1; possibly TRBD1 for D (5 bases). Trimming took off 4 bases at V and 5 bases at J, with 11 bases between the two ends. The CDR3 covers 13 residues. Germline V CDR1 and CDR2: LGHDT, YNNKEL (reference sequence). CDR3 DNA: TGTGCCAGCAGCCCCAGGGTTGGGACTGAAGCTTTCTTT. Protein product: CASSPRVGTEAFF.

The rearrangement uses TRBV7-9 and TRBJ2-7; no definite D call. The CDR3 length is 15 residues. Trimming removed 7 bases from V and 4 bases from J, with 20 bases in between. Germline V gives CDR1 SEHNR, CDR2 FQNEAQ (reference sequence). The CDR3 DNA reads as TGTGCCAGCACCCTGAGCACGGGCTCTGCATACGAGCAGTACTTC. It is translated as CASTLSTGSAYEQYF.

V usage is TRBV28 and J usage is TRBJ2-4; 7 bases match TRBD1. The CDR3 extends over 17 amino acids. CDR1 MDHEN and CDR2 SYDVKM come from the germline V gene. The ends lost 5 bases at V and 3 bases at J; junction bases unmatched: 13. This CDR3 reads CASSLPRNRGSKNIQYF. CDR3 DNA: TGTGCCAGCAGTCTTCCTCGAAACAGGGGCAGCAAAAACATTCAGTACTTC.

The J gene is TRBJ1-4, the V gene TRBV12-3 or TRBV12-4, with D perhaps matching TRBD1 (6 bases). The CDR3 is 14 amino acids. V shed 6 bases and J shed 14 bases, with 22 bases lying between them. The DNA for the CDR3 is TGTGCCAGCAGACGAGACGGCGGTTTTACAGGGCTGTTTTTT. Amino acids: CASRRDGGFTGLFF.

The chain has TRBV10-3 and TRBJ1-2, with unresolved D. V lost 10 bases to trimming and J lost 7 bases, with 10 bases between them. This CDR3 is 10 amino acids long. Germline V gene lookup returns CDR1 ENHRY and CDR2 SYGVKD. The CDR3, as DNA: TGTGCCACAAAAGCGGGTGGCTACACCTTC. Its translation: CATKAGGYTF.

CDR3 sequence: CASSLGKGLDTEAFF. CDR3 nucleotides: TGCGCCAGCAGCTTGGGAAAGGGTTTGGACACTGAAGCTTTCTTT. This chain joins TRBV5-1 and TRBJ1-1; D gene unclear. The germline V gene has CDR1 SGHRS and CDR2 YFSETQ. The CDR3 is made up of 15 amino acids. The V end was cut by 0 bases, the J end by 3 bases, with 12 bases between. Together with reference TRBV5-1 and TRBJ1-1, the CDR3 gives the full variable domain: KAGVTQTPRYLIKTRGQQVTLSCSPISGHRSVSWYQQTPGQGLQFLFEYFSETQRNKGNFPGRFSGRQFSNSRSEMNVSTLELGDSALYLCASSLGKGLDTEAFFGQGTRLTVV.

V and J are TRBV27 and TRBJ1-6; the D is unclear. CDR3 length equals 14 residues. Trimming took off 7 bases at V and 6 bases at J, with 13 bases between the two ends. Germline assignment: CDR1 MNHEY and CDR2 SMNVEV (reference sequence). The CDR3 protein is CASKTLSANSPLHF. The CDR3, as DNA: TGTGCCAGCAAAACCCTTTCAGCTAATTCACCCCTCCACTTT.